This paragraph covers one TCR beta chain sequence. Antigen: not known. The data were taken from a study of shared clonotypes between healthy human individuals. Looking at the study overall: Each donor's CD8 memory used one plate, CD8 naive two, each CD4 subset three. Whole-study findings and limits: Naive subsets, compared against memory subsets, generally had larger estimated richness values. In contrast to clonotypes shared by all four donors, non-shared clonotypes had lower generation probabilities.

Libraries were prepared by immunoSEQ multiplex PCR; TCRdb keeps only in-frame clonotypes and omits some of them. The table lists roughly 760,000 clones, approximately 79% of them singletons, with approximately 1.6% in the top ten. The CDR3 is 15 amino acids. V lost 5 bases to trimming and J lost 3 bases; unmatched junction nucleotides: 7. CDR1 LNHDA and CDR2 SQIVND come from the germline V gene (reference sequence). Material for sequencing was memory CD4+ T cells sorted from blood. Subset defined: CD45RA-negative fraction. The receptor comes from a woman between 25 and 40 years old in good health. The chain uses TRBV19 and TRBJ2-7; 10 nucleotides match TRBD1. CDR3 DNA: TGTGCCAGTAGTCTACGACAGGGGGCCCTCTACGAGCAGTACTTC. This encodes CASSLRQGALYEQYF.